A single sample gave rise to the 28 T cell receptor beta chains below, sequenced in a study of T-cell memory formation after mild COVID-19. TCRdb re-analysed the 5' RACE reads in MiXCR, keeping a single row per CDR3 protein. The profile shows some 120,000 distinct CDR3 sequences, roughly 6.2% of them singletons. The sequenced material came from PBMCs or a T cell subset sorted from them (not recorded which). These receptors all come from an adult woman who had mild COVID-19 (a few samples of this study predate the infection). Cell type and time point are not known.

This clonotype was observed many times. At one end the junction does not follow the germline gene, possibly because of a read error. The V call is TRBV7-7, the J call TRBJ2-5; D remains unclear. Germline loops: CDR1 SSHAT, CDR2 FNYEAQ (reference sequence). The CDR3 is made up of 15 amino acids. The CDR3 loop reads CASSLGRQLQETQYF. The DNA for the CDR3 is TGTGCTAGCAGCTTAGGGCGCCAGCTCCAAGAGACCCAGTACTTC.

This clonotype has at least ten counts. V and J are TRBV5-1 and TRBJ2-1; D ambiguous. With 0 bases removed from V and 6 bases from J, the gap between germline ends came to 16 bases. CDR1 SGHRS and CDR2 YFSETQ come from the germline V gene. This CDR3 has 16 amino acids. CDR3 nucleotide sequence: TGCGCCAGCAGCTTGGAGAAGGGTATTAGGGCCAATGAGCAGTTCTTC. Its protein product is CASSLEKGIRANEQFF.

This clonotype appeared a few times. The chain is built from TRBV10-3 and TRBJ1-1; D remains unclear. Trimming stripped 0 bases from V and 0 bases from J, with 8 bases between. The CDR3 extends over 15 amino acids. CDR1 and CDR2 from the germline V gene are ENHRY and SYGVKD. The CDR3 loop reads CAISESPGVNTEAFF. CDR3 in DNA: TGTGCCATCAGTGAGTCTCCAGGAGTGAACACTGAAGCTTTCTTT.

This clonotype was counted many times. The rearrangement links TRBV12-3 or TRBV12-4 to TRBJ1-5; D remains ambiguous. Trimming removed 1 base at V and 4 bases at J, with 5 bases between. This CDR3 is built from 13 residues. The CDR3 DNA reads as TGTGCCAGCAGTTTAGGCGATAATCAGCCCCAGCATTTT. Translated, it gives CASSLGDNQPQHF.

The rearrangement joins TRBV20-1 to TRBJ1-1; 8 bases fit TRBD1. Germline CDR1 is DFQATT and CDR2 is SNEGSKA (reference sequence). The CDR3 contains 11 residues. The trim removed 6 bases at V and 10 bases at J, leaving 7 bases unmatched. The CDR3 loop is CSARQQGGAFF. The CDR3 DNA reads TGCAGTGCAAGACAACAGGGGGGAGCTTTCTTT.

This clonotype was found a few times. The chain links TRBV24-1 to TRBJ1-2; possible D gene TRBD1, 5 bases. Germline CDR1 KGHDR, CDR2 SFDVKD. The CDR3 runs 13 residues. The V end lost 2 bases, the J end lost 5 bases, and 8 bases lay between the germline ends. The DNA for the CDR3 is TGTGCCACCAGTGATTCAGGGACGTATGGCTACACCTTC. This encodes CATSDSGTYGYTF.

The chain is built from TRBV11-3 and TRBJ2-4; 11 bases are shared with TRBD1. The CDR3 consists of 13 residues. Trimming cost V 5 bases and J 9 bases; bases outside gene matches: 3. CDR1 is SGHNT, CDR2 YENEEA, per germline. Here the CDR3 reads CASSEGQGGIQYF. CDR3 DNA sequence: TGTGCCAGCAGCGAGGGACAGGGGGGCATTCAGTACTTC. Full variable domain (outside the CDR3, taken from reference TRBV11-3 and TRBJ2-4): EAGVVQSPRYKIIEKKQPVAFWCNPISGHNTLYWYLQNLGQGPELLIRYENEEAVDDSQLPKDRFSAERLKGVDSTLKIQPAELGDSAVYLCASSEGQGGIQYFGAGTRLSVL.

For the CDR3, the DNA is TGCAGTGCTAGACCGAACAGGGGGGGGATTGAAGCTTTCTTT. This encodes CSARPNRGGIEAFF. V is TRBV20-1 and J is TRBJ1-1; TRBD1 agrees at 8 bases. CDR3 length: 14 residues. CDR1 and CDR2 (germline): DFQATT, SNEGSKA (reference sequence). Losses at the gene ends were 2 bases for V and 7 bases for J; bases not matched to a gene: 9.

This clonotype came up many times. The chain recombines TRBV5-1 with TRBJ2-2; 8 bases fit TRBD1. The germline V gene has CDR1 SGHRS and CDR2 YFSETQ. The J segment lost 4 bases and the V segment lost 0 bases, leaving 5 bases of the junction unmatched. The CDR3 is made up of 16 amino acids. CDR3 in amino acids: CASSLVVRGPTGELFF. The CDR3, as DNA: TGCGCCAGCAGCTTGGTGGTCAGGGGGCCCACCGGGGAGCTGTTTTTT.

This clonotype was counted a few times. Written as DNA, the CDR3 is TGTGCCAGCAGTCCCAGGACAGAGTCCGGGGAGCTGTTTTTT. It is translated as CASSPRTESGELFF. This chain links TRBV12-3 or TRBV12-4 with TRBJ2-2; TRBD1 might be the D (6 bases). V lost 5 bases and J lost 6, with 13 bases in between. There are 14 residues in the CDR3.

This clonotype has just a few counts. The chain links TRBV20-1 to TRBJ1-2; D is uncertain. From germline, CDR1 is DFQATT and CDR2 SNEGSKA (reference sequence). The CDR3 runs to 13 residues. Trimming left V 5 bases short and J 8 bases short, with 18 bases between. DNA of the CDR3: TGCAGTGCTTCGGCCGCCCACACGCAAGGCTACACCTTC. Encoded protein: CSASAAHTQGYTF.

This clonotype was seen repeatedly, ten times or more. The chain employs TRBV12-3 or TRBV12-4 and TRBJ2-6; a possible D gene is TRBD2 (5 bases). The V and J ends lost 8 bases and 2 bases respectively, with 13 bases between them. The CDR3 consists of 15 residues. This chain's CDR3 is CASRRGNAGANVLTF. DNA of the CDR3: TGTGCCAGCCGCAGAGGGAATGCTGGGGCCAACGTCCTGACTTTC.

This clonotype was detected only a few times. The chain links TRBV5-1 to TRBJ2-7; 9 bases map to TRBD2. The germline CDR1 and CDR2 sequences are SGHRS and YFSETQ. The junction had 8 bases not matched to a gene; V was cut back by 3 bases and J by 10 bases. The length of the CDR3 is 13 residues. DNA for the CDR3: TGCGCCAGCAGCTCGACTAGCGGATTTCCCCAGTACTTC. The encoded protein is CASSSTSGFPQYF.

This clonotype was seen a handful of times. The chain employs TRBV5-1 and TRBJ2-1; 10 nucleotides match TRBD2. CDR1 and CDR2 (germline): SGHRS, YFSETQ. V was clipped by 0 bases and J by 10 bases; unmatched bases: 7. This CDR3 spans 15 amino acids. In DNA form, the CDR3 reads TGCGCCAGCAGCTTGGCCGCTAGCGGGAGAGGAGAGCAGTTCTTC. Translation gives CASSLAASGRGEQFF.

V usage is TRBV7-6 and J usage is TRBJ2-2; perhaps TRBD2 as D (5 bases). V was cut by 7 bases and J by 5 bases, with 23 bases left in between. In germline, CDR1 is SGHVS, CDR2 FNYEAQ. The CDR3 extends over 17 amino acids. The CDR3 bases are TGTGCCAGCAACTCATCGCCCAGATGGGAGCGAACCGGGGAGCTGTTTTTT. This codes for CASNSSPRWERTGELFF.

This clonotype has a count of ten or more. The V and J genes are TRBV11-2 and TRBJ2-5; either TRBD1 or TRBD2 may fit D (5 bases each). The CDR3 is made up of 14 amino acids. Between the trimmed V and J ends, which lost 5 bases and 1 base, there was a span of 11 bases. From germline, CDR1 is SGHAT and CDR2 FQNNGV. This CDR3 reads CASSPPGTQETQYF. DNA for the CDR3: TGTGCCAGCAGCCCACCCGGGACCCAAGAGACCCAGTACTTC.

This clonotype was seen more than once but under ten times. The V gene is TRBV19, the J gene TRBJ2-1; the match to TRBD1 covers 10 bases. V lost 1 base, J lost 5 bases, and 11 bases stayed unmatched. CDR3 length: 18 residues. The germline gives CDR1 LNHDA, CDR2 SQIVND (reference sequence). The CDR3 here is CASSIGVGTGVSDNEQFF. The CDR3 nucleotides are TGTGCCAGTAGTATAGGTGTGGGGACAGGGGTATCGGACAATGAGCAGTTCTTC. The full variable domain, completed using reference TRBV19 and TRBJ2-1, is DGGITQSPKYLFRKEGQNVTLSCEQNLNHDAMYWYRQDPGQGLRLIYYSQIVNDFQKGDIAEGYSVSREKKESFPLTVTSAQKNPTAFYLCASSIGVGTGVSDNEQFFGPGTRLTVL.

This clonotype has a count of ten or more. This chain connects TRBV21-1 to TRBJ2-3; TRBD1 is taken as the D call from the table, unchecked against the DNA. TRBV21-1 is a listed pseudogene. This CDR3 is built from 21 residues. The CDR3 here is CASSINCGPLRSGGDTDTQYF. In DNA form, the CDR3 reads TGTGCCAGCAGCATCAACTGTGGTCCGTTGCGCAGCGGGGGCGACACAGATACGCAGTATTTT.

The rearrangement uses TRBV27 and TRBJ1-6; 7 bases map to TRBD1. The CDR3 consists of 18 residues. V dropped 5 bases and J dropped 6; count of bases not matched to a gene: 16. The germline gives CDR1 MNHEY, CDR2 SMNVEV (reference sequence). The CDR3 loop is CASSLGSTGVGVNSPLHF. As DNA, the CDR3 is TGTGCCAGCAGTCTCGGGAGCACAGGGGTCGGGGTTAATTCACCCCTCCACTTT.

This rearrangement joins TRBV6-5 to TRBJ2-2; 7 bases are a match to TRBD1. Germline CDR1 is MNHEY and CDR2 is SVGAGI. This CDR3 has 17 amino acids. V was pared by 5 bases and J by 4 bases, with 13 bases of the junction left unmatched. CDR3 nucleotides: TGTGCCAGCAGTCGACTTACAGGGGTGGCGGGCACCGGGGAGCTGTTTTTT. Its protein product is CASSRLTGVAGTGELFF.

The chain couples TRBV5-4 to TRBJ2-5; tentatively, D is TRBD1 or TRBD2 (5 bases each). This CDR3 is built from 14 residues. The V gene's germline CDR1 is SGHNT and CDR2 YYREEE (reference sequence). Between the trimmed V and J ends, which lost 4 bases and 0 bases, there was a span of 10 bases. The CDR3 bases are TGTGCCAGCAGCAGGGGAGAGTACCAAGAGACCCAGTACTTC. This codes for CASSRGEYQETQYF. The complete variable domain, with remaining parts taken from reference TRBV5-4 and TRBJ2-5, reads ETGVTQSPTHLIKTRGQQVTLRCSSQSGHNTVSWYQQALGQGPQFIFQYYREEENGRGNFPPRFSGLQFPNYSSELNVNALELDDSALYLCASSRGEYQETQYFGPGTRLLVL.

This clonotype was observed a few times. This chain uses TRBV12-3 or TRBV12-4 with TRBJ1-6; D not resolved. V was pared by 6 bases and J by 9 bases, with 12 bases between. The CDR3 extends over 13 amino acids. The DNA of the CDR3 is TGTGCCAGCAGCTATCGGCCATTTTCACCCCTCCACTTT. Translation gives CASSYRPFSPLHF.

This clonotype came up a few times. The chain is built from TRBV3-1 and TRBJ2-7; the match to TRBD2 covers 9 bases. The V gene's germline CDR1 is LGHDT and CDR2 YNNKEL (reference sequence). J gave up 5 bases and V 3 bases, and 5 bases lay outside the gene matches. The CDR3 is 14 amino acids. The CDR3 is CASSHAGGGDEQYF. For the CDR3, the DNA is TGTGCCAGCAGCCATGCGGGAGGGGGAGACGAGCAGTACTTC.

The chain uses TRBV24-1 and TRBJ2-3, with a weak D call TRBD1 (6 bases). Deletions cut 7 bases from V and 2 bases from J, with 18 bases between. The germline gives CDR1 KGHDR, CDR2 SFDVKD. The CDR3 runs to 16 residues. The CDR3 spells CATSAPNREYTDTQYF. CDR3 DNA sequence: TGTGCCACCAGCGCGCCGAACAGGGAATACACAGATACGCAGTATTTT.

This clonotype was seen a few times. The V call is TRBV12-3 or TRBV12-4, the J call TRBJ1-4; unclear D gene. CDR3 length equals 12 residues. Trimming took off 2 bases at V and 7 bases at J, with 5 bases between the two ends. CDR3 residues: CASSLSAEKLFF. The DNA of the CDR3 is TGTGCCAGCAGTTTATCGGCTGAAAAACTGTTTTTT.

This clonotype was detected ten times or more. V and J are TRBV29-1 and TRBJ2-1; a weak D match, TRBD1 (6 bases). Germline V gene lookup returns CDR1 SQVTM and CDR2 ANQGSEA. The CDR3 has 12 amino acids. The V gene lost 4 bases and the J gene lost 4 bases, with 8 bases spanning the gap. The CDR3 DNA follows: TGCAGCGTTGCTGGACAGTACAATGAGCAGTTCTTC. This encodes CSVAGQYNEQFF.

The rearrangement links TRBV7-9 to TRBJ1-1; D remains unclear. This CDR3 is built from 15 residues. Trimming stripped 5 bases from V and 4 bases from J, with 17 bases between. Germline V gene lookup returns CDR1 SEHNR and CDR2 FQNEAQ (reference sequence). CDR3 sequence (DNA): TGTGCCAGCAGCCTAACCGGGATACCGGGCACTGAAGCTTTCTTT. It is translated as CASSLTGIPGTEAFF.

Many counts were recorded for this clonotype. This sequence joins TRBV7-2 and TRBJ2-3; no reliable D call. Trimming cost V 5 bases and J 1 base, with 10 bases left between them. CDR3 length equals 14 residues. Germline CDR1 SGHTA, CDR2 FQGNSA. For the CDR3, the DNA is TGTGCCAGCAGCCCTAATCTCGGCACAGATACGCAGTATTTT. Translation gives CASSPNLGTDTQYF.